This TCR beta chain was profiled in a study of blood T cell repertoires in COVID-19. Study background: The origin of the acute and convalescent COVID-19 samples was the United States, Italy and Spain. PBMCs, B-cell-depleted T cells, or T cells provided the cDNA or gDNA that made up the material.

Original handling: Reference gene primer amplification gave nucleated cell count estimates. Profiling relied on immunoSEQ multiplex PCR, and the TCRdb table lists in-frame clones only, not all of them. The DNA gave D and trimming, while V, J and clone size come from that table. The repertoire has 30,000 to 40,000 clones, about 90% of them found once; the top ten carry about a sixth. This CDR3 contains 14 residues. Trimming took 3 bases from V and 6 from J, leaving 15 bases between them. Per germline, CDR1 MGHRA and CDR2 YSYEKL. The source is a woman aged 25 to 45 in a cohort sampled during active COVID-19. The sequencing sample was made of peripheral blood. The V and J genes are TRBV4-1 and TRBJ2-7; D not certain. The CDR3 DNA reads TGCGCCAGCAGCCAGAATCCCCTACTTGGCGAGCAGTACTTC. It translates to CASSQNPLLGEQYF.